Given below is one T cell receptor beta chain in context. This entry belongs to a study of cytomegalovirus exposure and HLA in healthy donors. 60 Vbeta and 13 Jbeta primers were used in PCR. Method: immunoSEQ multiplex PCR; TCRdb's copy keeps in-frame clones and lacks some. The repertoire holds 170,000 or so clones, with roughly 80% as singletons. This CDR3 is built from 14 residues. Germline loops: CDR1 MDHEN, CDR2 SYDVKM. V was pared by 7 bases and J by 5 bases, with 18 bases between. The J gene is TRBJ2-7, the V gene TRBV28, with a weak D call TRBD1 (7 bases). The sequenced material came from PBMCs. The TCR originated in a woman aged 30 to 39 in good health and CMV-seronegative. CDR3 in DNA: TGTGCCAGCATGGAGGGGACAGACCTTCACGAGCAGTACTTC. Protein product: CASMEGTDLHEQYF.